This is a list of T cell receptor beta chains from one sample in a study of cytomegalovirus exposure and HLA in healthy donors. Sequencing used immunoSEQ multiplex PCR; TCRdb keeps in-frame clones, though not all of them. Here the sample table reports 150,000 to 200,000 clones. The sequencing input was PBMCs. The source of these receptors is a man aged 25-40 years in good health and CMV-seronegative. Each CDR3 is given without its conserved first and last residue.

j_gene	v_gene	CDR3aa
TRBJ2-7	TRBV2	ATLRVAGVYEQY
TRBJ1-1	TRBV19	ASRLQNTEAF
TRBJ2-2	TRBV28	ASTTSGRTGELF
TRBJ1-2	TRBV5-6	ASSLAGGGYGYT
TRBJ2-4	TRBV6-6	ASSTPGEGAKNIQY
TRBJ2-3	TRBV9	ASSPGADLWDTQY
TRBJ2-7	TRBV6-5	ASSPHGDYEQY
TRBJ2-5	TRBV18	ASSPPWRAQETQY
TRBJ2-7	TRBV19	ASSKRERQSEQY
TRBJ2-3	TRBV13	ASSFRGRREGDTQY
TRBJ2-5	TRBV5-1	ASSGQGQETQY
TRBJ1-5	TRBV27	ASSPSPGQGQPQH
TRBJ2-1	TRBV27	ASSLPTGGGRSEQF
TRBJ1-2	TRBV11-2	ASSLDLRDGYT
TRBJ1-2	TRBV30	AWSVAPGYGYT
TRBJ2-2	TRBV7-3	ASSPSAGELF
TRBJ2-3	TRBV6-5	ASSLLAGTDTQY
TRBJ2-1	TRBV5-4	ASSHPGGRGYNEQF
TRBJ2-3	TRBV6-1	ASSVLAGGSTDTQY
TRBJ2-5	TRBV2	ARTSGKKETQY
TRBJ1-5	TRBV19	ASSMSLSNQPQH
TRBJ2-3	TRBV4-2	ASSQGLAGWSDTQY
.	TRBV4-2	ASSPSGGIYEQY